These T cell receptor beta chains were read from a single sample in a study of T-cell reconstitution after alpha-beta-depleted transplantation in children. TCRdb analysed the PCR reads with MiXCR anew, one entry per CDR3 protein. The top ten hold more than 2.5% of the sample, which has more than 450,000 distinct CDR3 sequences, approximately 20% seen once. This sample comprised PBMCs from the stem cell graft donor, obtained from the stem cell graft. The receptor set was obtained from a human donor who donated a stem cell graft to a child with acute lymphoblastic leukemia. The CDR3 runs from the conserved cysteine through the conserved F or W. The D gene is left open where the match is weak. Size is omitted from some rows. Given values are once, few, many or a class for expanded clones.

D: -; V: TRBV19; size: few; J: TRBJ1-2; CDR3: CASEREGGGYTF; DNA: TGTGCCAGTGAGAGGGAGGGTGGTGGCTACACCTTC
D: TRBD1; V: TRBV6-1; size: -; J: TRBJ1-1; CDR3: CASSILLTGGTEAFF; DNA: TGTGCCAGCAGCATACTTCTGACAGGGGGGACTGAAGCTTTCTTT
D: -; V: TRBV20-1; size: few; J: TRBJ2-2; CDR3: CSAHRAGELFF; DNA: TGCAGTGCTCACAGGGCCGGGGAGCTGTTTTTT
D: -; V: TRBV7-2; size: -; J: TRBJ2-1; CDR3: CASSLVRGGYNEQFF; DNA: TGTGCCAGCAGCTTAGTCAGGGGAGGCTACAATGAGCAGTTCTTC
D: TRBD2; V: TRBV20-1; size: -; J: TRBJ2-7; CDR3: CSATGTSPTYEQYF; DNA: TGCAGTGCTACCGGGACTAGCCCTACCTACGAGCAGTACTTC
D: TRBD2; V: TRBV6-2/TRBV6-3; size: -; J: TRBJ2-1; CDR3: CASSAGTSGPFYNEQFF; DNA: TGTGCCAGCAGTGCAGGGACTAGCGGGCCTTTCTACAATGAGCAGTTCTTC
D: TRBD2; V: TRBV20-1; size: many; J: TRBJ2-1; CDR3: CSASSERGSYNEQFF; DNA: TGCAGTGCTAGCTCGGAGCGGGGGTCCTACAATGAGCAGTTCTTC
D: TRBD2; V: TRBV20-1; size: -; J: TRBJ2-1; CDR3: CSALTSGGYNEQFF; DNA: TGCAGTGCCCTGACTAGCGGGGGGTACAATGAGCAGTTCTTC
D: TRBD2; V: TRBV3-1; size: -; J: TRBJ2-1; CDR3: CASRPTTSGYYNEQFF; DNA: TGTGCCAGCAGACCCACTACTAGCGGTTACTACAATGAGCAGTTCTTC
D: -; V: TRBV19; size: few; J: TRBJ1-1; CDR3: CASNIGSTEAFF; DNA: TGTGCCAGTAATATTGGGAGCACTGAAGCTTTCTTT